This TCR beta chain was documented in a study of long-term antiretroviral therapy in people with HIV. One or more pre-ART and two or more post-ART PBMC samples were available from each donor. It was version v3.0 of the immunoSEQ assay that was run at survey level. The data were produced by immunoSEQ multiplex PCR, yet TCRdb's version contains in-frame clones alone and is incomplete. The sample lists 30,000 to 40,000 clones; 70% to 80% were seen once. CDR3 length: 16 amino acids. Germline V CDR1 and CDR2: SEHNR, FQNEAQ (reference sequence). V was pared by 0 bases and J by 0 bases, with 8 bases between.

This clonotype was sampled from a woman between 45 and 65 years old with HIV. The chain carries TRBV7-9 and TRBJ1-4, with D hard to call. The sequencing used unsorted PBMCs, collected 2 years after starting antiretroviral therapy. The CDR3 spells CASSLALAATNEKLFF. The CDR3 DNA sequence: TGTGCCAGCAGCTTAGCGTTGGCAGCAACTAATGAAAAACTGTTTTTT.